What follows describes a single T cell receptor (beta chain). What it binds is unknown. Germline V gene data show CDR1 as SQVTM and CDR2 as ANQGSEA. The CDR3 is 16 residues long. Trimming took 4 bases from V and 8 from J; bases not matched to a gene: 16. The sample originates from a study of cytomegalovirus exposure and HLA in healthy donors. Findings of the study overall: There were some public TCRs occurring in many donors, but most TCR sequences were rare.

The PCR contained 60 Vbeta and 13 Jbeta primers. The data were produced by immunoSEQ multiplex PCR, yet TCRdb's version contains in-frame clones alone and is incomplete. The repertoire holds about 130,000 clones, with around 82% as singletons. The sequencing sample was made of PBMCs. J is TRBJ2-2 and V is TRBV29-1; 7 bases map to TRBD2. The source is a male donor in good health and CMV-seropositive. Here the CDR3 reads CSVGGGLSGVTGELFF. As DNA, the CDR3 is TGCAGCGTTGGGGGGGGACTAAGCGGCGTAACGGGGGAGCTGTTTTTT.